This T cell receptor (beta chain) originates from a study of T cells in tuberculosis. Study summary: In South Africa, adults with active tuberculosis were compared with IGRA-negative and latently infected IGRA-positive adolescents.

Germline assignment: CDR1 KGHSH and CDR2 LQKENI. Germline trimming cut 6 bases from V and 3 bases from J; bases unmatched to any gene: 13. The CDR3 is 17 amino acids. General study results and limits: GMM-specific TCRs were nearer to active tuberculosis alpha repertoires, suggesting expansion. Smaller alpha distances in active tuberculosis partly reflected shorter CDR3-alpha lengths.

Note on this clone: Its antigen is unidentified.

TCRdb's table, derived via immunoSEQ multiplex PCR, lists solely in-frame clones and lacks some. The table has roughly 34,000 clones, about 97% seen once. The chain combines TRBV18 with TRBJ1-4, with 7 positions matching TRBD1. Sequencing was done on a sample of PBMCs. The clonotype comes from a donor aged 10-35 years with latent tuberculosis or without tuberculosis infection. CDR3 in DNA: TGTGCCAGCTCCCTCAATTTTCGACAGGGTTCTAATGAAAAACTGTTTTTT. Its protein product is CASSLNFRQGSNEKLFF.